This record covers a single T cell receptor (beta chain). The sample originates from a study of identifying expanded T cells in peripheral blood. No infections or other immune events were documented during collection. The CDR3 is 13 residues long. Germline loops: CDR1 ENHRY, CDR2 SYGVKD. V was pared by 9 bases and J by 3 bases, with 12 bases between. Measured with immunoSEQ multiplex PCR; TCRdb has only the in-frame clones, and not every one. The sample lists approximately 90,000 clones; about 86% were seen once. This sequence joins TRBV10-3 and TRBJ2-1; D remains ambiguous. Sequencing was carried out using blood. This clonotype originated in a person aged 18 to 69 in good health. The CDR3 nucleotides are TGTGCCATTCTTCAAGGAGACTACAATGAGCAGTTCTTC. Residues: CAILQGDYNEQFF.